The TCR beta chain under discussion was sequenced for a study of persistence of HIV-infected CD4 T cells. Study summary: Up to about 200 mL blood was drawn at multiple time points; a couple of donors had single-time leukapheresis. Broader study findings: Degenerate expanded CDR3beta sequences were enriched among CMV- and Gag-responding cells.

After removal of 3 bases from V and 3 bases from J, the junction contained 9 bases not matched to a gene. This CDR3 is built from 16 residues. CDR1 is LNHDA, CDR2 SQIVND, per germline (reference sequence). The immunoSEQ assay was version 4, run in survey mode. TCRdb keeps only in-frame clones here, not all; method: immunoSEQ multiplex PCR. This table has 35,000 to 45,000 clones, around 90% appearing once. This nonspecific control used anti-CD3/anti-CD28 bead stimulation of CD4+ T cells. CD4+ T cells upregulating both CD40 ligand and CD69 were sorted as responding cells. Inclusion required CMV-positive serology and CD4+ counts above 400 cells/uL. About this clone: No antigen is known for it.

The rearrangement uses TRBV19 and TRBJ1-1, with TRBD1 identical over 8 bases. Sequencing was performed on CD4+ T cells sorted from PBMCs after 18-hour stimulation, taken from a patient who received antiretroviral therapy. This receptor was taken from an adult woman with HIV who was CMV-seropositive. In nucleotides, the CDR3 is TGTGCCAGTAGTATGGGCGCAGGGGGCGCAGACACTGAAGCTTTCTTT. Amino acids: CASSMGAGGADTEAFF.